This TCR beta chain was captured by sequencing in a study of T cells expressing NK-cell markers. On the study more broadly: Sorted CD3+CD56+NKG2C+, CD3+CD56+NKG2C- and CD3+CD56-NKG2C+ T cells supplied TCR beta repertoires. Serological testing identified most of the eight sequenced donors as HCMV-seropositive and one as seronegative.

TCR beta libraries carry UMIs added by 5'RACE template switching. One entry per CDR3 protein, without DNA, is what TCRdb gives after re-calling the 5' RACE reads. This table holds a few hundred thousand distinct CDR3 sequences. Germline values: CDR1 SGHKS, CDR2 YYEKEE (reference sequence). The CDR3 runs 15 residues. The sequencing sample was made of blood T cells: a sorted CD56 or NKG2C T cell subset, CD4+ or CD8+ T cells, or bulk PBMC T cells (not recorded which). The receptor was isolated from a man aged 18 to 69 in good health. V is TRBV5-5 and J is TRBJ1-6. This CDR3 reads CASSLDRGRYSPLHF.